A selection of T cell receptor beta chains follows, all from one sample in a study of shared clonotypes between healthy human individuals. This table comes from immunoSEQ multiplex PCR, and its TCRdb copy is limited to in-frame clones, with some not included. This sample has 2 million to 2.5 million clones, with 85% to 95% found just once. Sequenced sample: naive CD4+ T cells sorted from blood. The origin of the receptors is a man aged 18 to 29 in good health. CDR3s include the opening cysteine and the closing phenylalanine or tryptophan.

V	CDR3
TRBV10-3	CAISEGAGGTDTQYF
TRBV2	CASSGPNGYGYTF
TRBV5-6	CASSLYGAGANVLTF
TRBV11-2	CASSLDGGTGELFF
TRBV19	CASKFTADYGYTF
TRBV28	CASSPGDRGKSPQHF
TRBV6-6	CASSPMYTIYF
TRBV10-3	CANSGQGAPGEQYF
TRBV5-1	CASSRGAAVDTQYF
TRBV14	CASSPRMGNTEAFF
TRBV7-2	CASRASGRAPETQYF
TRBV7-6	CASSLGGWVEDYEQYF
TRBV2	CASSKGDIPTYEQYF
TRBV6-5	CASRGTGGTYGYTF
TRBV6-5	CASRNGAKATGELFF
TRBV15	CATSRESGSPLGEQYF
TRBV28	CASSLPQGGNTEASF
TRBV7-6	CASSLTSGGAGTSTNTQYF
TRBV5-1	CASSHGLAGLQETQYF
TRBV7-2	CASSISSPGGTDTQYF
TRBV19	CASSIGTGVYEQYF
TRBV19	CASNRQGGNQPQHF
TRBV14	CASSQQTGIPGELFF
TRBV7-2	CASSPVRDTYGYTF
TRBV30	CACSRDSETQYF
TRBV5-1	CASSLAQLAGGTDTQYF
TRBV28	CASSLRGGGTDTQYF
TRBV5-6	CASMWAAGHEQYF
TRBV5-1	CASSWGQGNYEQYF
TRBV4-2	CASSQEKILKGTIF
TRBV21-1	CASSTVGQGHF
TRBV28	CASSPGRHYGYTF
TRBV4-1	CASSQGVQGPSSGANVLTF
TRBV19	CASSMLGQGASGNTIYF
TRBV6-5	CASSYKADNQPQHF
TRBV6-5	CASSRGQGGVRAFF
TRBV30	CAWSVGTTPYTQYF
TRBV4-1	CASSQDSGDSYEQYF
TRBV6-6	CASSLGSQPQHF
TRBV5-1	CASSARPQGIATNEKLFF
TRBV15	CATSRVPTRGDTQYF
TRBV5-6	CASSLGQVSGNTIYF
TRBV28	CASSLDSNYGYTF
TRBV27	CASSSDNSYEQYF
TRBV27	CASSATSPRGAGNTIYF
TRBV29-1	CSAKGLIDANTGELFF
TRBV21-1	CASSKGQVDYGYTF